These T cell receptor beta chains were read from a single sample in a study of graft-versus-host responses after intestinal transplantation. Sequencing was performed with immunoSEQ multiplex PCR; in TCRdb, only in-frame clones are kept and a portion is missing. Counted here are around 130,000 clones, 85% to 95% occurring once; the ten biggest clones make up around 0.15%. The antigens of these receptors remain unknown. The specimen comprised unstimulated CD4+ T cells sorted from spleen or lymph node cells, sampled before intestinal transplant. The source is a human donor who received an intestinal transplant. Both conserved end residues are part of each CDR3. D genes are given only for firm matches. Where a row states a size, it is once, few, many or the class of an expanded clone; other rows omit it.

cdr3_aa	cdr3_nt	d_call	v_call	j_call	clone_size
CASSSSGSGNTIYF	TGTGCCAGCAGCTCATCAGGGAGTGGAAACACCATATATTTT	NA	TRBV5-4	TRBJ1-3	once
CASSQQETQYF	TGTGCCAGCAGTCAGCAAGAGACCCAGTACTTC	NA	TRBV2	TRBJ2-5	NA
CASSYGQGGAEAFF	TGTGCCAGCAGTTACGGGCAGGGAGGGGCTGAAGCTTTCTTT	NA	TRBV6-6	TRBJ1-1	once
CASSSGQGWPDTQYF	TGCGCCAGCAGCTCAGGACAGGGGTGGCCAGATACGCAGTATTTT	TRBD1	TRBV5-1	TRBJ2-3	NA
CASSTARGHTDTQYF	TGTGCCAGCAGCACCGCACGGGGGCACACAGATACGCAGTATTTT	NA	TRBV7-3	TRBJ2-3	NA
CAIRRGYEQYF	TGTGCCATACGCAGGGGGTACGAGCAGTACTTC	TRBD1	TRBV7-6	TRBJ2-7	NA
CASSESSYEQYF	TGTGCCAGCAGTGAATCTTCGTACGAGCAGTACTTC	NA	TRBV2	TRBJ2-7	NA
CASSLGYTAGELFF	TGTGCCAGCAGCTTAGGGTATACCGCTGGGGAGCTGTTTTTT	NA	TRBV7-2	TRBJ2-2	NA
CASSKEVATEAFF	TGTGCCAGCAGCAAGGAGGTGGCCACTGAAGCTTTCTTT	NA	TRBV21-1	TRBJ1-1	NA
CASSEQAGEETQYF	TGCGCCAGCAGTGAACAGGCTGGAGAAGAGACCCAGTACTTC	NA	TRBV10-1	TRBJ2-5	NA
CASSPGSFGYTF	TGTGCCAGCAGTCCCGGGTCGTTTGGCTACACCTTC	NA	TRBV2	TRBJ1-2	NA
CASSPATSVRYEQYF	TGTGCCAGCTCACCGGCCACTAGCGTACGGTACGAGCAGTACTTC	TRBD2	TRBV18	TRBJ2-7	NA
CASSEGYGYTF	TGTGCCAGCAGTGAAGGGTATGGCTACACCTTC	NA	TRBV6-1	TRBJ1-2	NA
CASSRDISETYGYTF	TGTGCCAGCTCCCGGGACATCTCAGAGACCTATGGCTACACCTTC	NA	TRBV18	TRBJ1-2	NA